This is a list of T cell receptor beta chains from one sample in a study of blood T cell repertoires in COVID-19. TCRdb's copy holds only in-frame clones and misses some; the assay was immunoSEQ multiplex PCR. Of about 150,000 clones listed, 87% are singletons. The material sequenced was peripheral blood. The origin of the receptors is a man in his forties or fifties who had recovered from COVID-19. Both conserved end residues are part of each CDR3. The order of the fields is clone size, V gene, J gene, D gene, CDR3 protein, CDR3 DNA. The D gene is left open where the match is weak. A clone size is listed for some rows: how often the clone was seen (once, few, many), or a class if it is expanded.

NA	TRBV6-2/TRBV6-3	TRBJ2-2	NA	CASSYGHNTGELFF	TGTGCCAGCAGTTACGGGCACAACACCGGGGAGCTGTTTTTT
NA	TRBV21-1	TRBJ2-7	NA	CASSKVGRGPDEQYF	TGTGCCAGCAGCAAAGTTGGCAGGGGGCCCGACGAGCAGTACTTC
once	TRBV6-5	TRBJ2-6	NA	CASSGPGANVLTF	TGTGCCTCAAGCGGGCCTGGGGCCAACGTCCTGACTTTC
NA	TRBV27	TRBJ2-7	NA	CASSTRLAEKGIYEQYF	TGTGCCAGCAGTACCCGACTTGCAGAAAAAGGTATCTACGAGCAGTACTTC
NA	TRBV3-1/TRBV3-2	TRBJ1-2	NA	CASSQGPTENYGYTF	TGTGCCAGCAGCCAAGGGCCGACAGAAAACTATGGCTACACCTTC
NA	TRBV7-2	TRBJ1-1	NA	CASSLVRREAFF	TGTGCCAGCAGCTTAGTACGCAGGGAAGCTTTCTTT
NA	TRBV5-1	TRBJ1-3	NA	CASSSAGTEGFGNTIYF	TGCGCCAGCAGCTCGGCCGGGACGGAGGGGTTTGGAAACACCATATATTTT
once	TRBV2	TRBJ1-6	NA	CASSRGRTLHF	TGTGCCAGCAGTCGGGGGAGAACCCTCCACTTT
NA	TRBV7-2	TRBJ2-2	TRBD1	CASSLVTGGIGELFF	TGTGCCAGCAGCTTAGTGACAGGGGGAATCGGGGAGCTGTTTTTT
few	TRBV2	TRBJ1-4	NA	CASSEQGHANEKLFF	TGTGCCAGCAGTGAACAGGGGCACGCTAATGAAAAACTGTTTTTT
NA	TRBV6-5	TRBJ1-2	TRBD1	CASSKDRLNYGYTF	TGTGCCAGCAGTAAGGACAGGCTTAACTATGGCTACACCTTC
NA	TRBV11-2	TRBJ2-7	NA	CASSLTMGPHEQYF	TGTGCCAGCAGCCTGACAATGGGCCCCCACGAGCAGTACTTC
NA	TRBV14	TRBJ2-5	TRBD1	CASSPGQGQWTQYF	TGTGCCAGCAGCCCGGGACAGGGTCAATGGACCCAGTACTTC
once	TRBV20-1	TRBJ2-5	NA	CSAEQGKTQYF	TGCAGTGCAGAACAGGGAAAGACCCAGTACTTC
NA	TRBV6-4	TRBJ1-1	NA	CASSDSGALFRVGTEAFF	TGTGCCAGCAGTGACTCGGGGGCATTATTTAGGGTTGGCACTGAAGCTTTCTTT
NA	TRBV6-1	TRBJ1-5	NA	CASSGQSSNQPQHF	TGTGCCAGCAGTGGACAATCTAGCAATCAGCCCCAGCATTTT
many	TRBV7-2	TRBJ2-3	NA	CASSSQGLDTDTQYF	TGTGCCAGCAGCTCCCAGGGGTTGGACACAGATACGCAGTATTTT
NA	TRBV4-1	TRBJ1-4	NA	CASSHLGGGEKLFF	TGCGCCAGCAGCCACCTGGGGGGGGGTGAAAAACTGTTTTTT
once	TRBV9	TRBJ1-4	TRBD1	CASSVATGAREKLFF	TGTGCCAGCAGCGTAGCGACAGGGGCGAGGGAAAAACTGTTTTTT
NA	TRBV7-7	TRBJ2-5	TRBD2	CASSLGLSRETQYF	TGTGCCAGCAGTCTGGGACTATCGCGGGAGACCCAGTACTTC
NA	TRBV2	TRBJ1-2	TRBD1	CASSEIGTGGYTF	TGTGCCAGCAGTGAAATCGGGACAGGGGGCTACACCTTC
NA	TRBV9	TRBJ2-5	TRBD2	CASSPRTSGGGVQETQYF	TGTGCCAGCAGCCCCCGGACTAGCGGGGGAGGAGTGCAAGAGACCCAGTACTTC
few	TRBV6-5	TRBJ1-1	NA	CASRRTGGEGTEAFF	TGTGCCAGCAGACGTACGGGGGGGGAGGGCACTGAAGCTTTCTTT
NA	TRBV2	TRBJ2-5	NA	CASSEGDNKQETQYF	TGTGCCAGCAGTGAGGGGGACAACAAACAAGAGACCCAGTACTTC
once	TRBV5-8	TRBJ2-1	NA	CASSPRGRGYYNEQFF	TGTGCCAGCAGCCCGAGGGGGCGGGGCTACTACAATGAGCAGTTCTTC
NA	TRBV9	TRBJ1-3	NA	CASSVVVGTKGNTIYF	TGTGCCAGCAGCGTAGTAGTAGGGACTAAGGGAAACACCATATATTTT
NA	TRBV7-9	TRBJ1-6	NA	CASSSGHRVGNSPLHF	TGTGCCAGCAGCTCGGGGCACAGGGTGGGAAATTCACCCCTCCACTTT
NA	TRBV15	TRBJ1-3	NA	CATSRVWGGAGNTIYF	TGTGCCACCAGCAGAGTTTGGGGGGGTGCTGGAAACACCATATATTTT
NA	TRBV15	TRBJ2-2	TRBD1	CATSPNFGQGWNTGELFF	TGTGCCACCAGCCCCAACTTTGGACAGGGCTGGAACACCGGGGAGCTGTTTTTT
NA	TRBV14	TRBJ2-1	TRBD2	CASSHLTAGAYNEQFF	TGTGCCAGCAGCCACCTGACAGCGGGGGCCTACAATGAGCAGTTCTTC
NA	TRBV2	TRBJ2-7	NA	CASSGFRGIEQYF	TGTGCCAGCAGTGGGTTTAGGGGCATCGAGCAGTACTTC
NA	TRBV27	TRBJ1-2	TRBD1	CASSFGGQGARGYTF	TGTGCCAGCAGTTTCGGGGGACAGGGGGCTAGAGGCTACACCTTC
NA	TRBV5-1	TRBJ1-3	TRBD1	CASSGTTGAGNTIYF	TGCGCCAGCAGCGGAACGACAGGGGCCGGAAACACCATATATTTT
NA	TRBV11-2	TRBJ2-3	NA	CASSPDRSLTDTQYF	TGTGCCAGCAGCCCCGACAGGAGTCTGACAGATACGCAGTATTTT
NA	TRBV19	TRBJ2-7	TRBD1	CASTPGAGGSYEQYF	TGTGCCAGTACCCCCGGCGCAGGGGGCTCCTACGAGCAGTACTTC
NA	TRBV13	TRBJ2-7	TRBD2	CASRSLAGGPHEQYF	TGTGCCAGCAGGTCACTAGCGGGGGGGCCTCACGAGCAGTACTTC
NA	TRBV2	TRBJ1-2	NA	CASRTTISYGYTF	TGTGCCAGCAGGACTACTATTAGCTATGGCTACACCTTC
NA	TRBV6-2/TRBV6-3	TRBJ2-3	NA	CASSYPASFTDTQYF	TGTGCCAGCAGTTACCCGGCTAGCTTCACAGATACGCAGTATTTT
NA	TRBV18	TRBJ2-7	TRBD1	CASSRGQGPYYEQYF	TGTGCCAGCTCACGTGGACAGGGCCCGTATTACGAGCAGTACTTC
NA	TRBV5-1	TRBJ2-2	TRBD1	CASSQTGTNTGELFF	TGCGCCAGCAGCCAGACAGGGACGAACACCGGGGAGCTGTTTTTT
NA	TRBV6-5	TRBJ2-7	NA	CASSYYPGRNEQYF	TGTGCCAGCAGTTACTATCCAGGGCGGAACGAGCAGTACTTC
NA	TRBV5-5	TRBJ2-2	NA	CASSLEPRQTNTGELFF	TGTGCCAGCAGCTTGGAGCCTCGACAGACGAACACCGGGGAGCTGTTTTTT
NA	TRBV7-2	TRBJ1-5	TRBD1	CASSLRGQDNQPQHF	TGTGCCAGCAGCTTAAGGGGACAGGACAATCAGCCCCAGCATTTT
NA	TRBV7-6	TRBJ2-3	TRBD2	CASSSGLIAGGLGTDTQYF	TGTGCCAGCAGTTCCGGGTTGATAGCGGGGGGGCTTGGCACAGATACGCAGTATTTT
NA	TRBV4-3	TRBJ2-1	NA	CASSHVGRNEQFF	TGCGCCAGCAGCCACGTCGGGAGAAATGAGCAGTTCTTC
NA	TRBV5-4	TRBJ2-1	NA	CASSLVGARSYNEQFF	TGTGCCAGCAGCTTGGTAGGGGCCCGCTCCTACAATGAGCAGTTCTTC
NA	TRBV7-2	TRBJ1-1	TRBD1	CASTPDRANTEAFF	TGTGCCAGCACCCCGGACAGGGCTAACACTGAAGCTTTCTTT
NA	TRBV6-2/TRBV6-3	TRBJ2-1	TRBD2	CASSSPSGGAYEQFF	TGTGCCAGCAGCTCCCCTAGCGGGGGGGCGTATGAGCAGTTCTTC
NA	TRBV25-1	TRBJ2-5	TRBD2	CASSEGLAGGLSAETQYF	TGTGCCAGCAGTGAGGGCCTAGCGGGGGGGCTGAGTGCAGAGACCCAGTACTTC
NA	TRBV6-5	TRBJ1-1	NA	CASSLTEMNTEAFF	TGTGCCAGCAGCCTCACCGAGATGAACACTGAAGCTTTCTTT